Presented here are 20 T cell receptor beta chains from one specimen sequenced in a study of shared clonotypes between healthy human individuals. Naivety among CD8 cells was defined by CD45RO negativity and positive CCR7 selection, thereby excluding terminally differentiated effector memory CD45RA+ cells. Method: immunoSEQ multiplex PCR; TCRdb's copy keeps in-frame clones and lacks some. The profile covers about 2.2 million clones, with over 85% appearing a single time and about 1.6% taken by the ten largest. The sequencing sample was made of naive CD8+ T cells from PBMCs. Every receptor here comes from a man in his late teens or twenties in good health. Some clones in this sample may be carry-over from other donors' samples.

The sample holds one count of this clone. V is TRBV27 and J is TRBJ1-1; the D is unclear. Germline values: CDR1 MNHEY, CDR2 SMNVEV (reference sequence). This CDR3 spans 16 amino acids. Trimming shortened V by 3 bases and J by 0 bases, and 14 bases separated the two germline ends. CDR3 sequence (DNA): TGTGCCAGCAGTTTGGGTCCCATCGATTTGAACACTGAAGCTTTCTTT. Translating gives CASSLGPIDLNTEAFF.

With respect to this clone: The sample contains more than one DNA sequence encoding this CDR3. The genes are TRBV29-1 and TRBJ2-1; D is tentatively TRBD1 or TRBD2 (5 bases each). The CDR3 is 15 residues long. The germline V gene has CDR1 SQVTM and CDR2 ANQGSEA. Deletions cut 0 bases from V and 3 bases from J, with 12 bases between. Here the CDR3 reads CSVEDRGSSYNEQFF. CDR3 nucleotide sequence: TGCAGCGTTGAAGACCGGGGCTCAAGCTACAATGAGCAGTTCTTC.

The rearrangement joins TRBV7-9 to TRBJ2-1, with 8 positions matching TRBD2. The junction had 10 bases not matched to a gene; V was cut back by 5 bases and J by 4 bases. CDR1 and CDR2 (germline): SEHNR, FQNEAQ (reference sequence). The CDR3 has 16 residues. In DNA, the CDR3 is TGTGCCAGCAGCGCCACCGGGACTAGATTTTACAATGAGCAGTTCTTC. Translation gives CASSATGTRFYNEQFF. Using reference TRBV7-9 and TRBJ2-1 for the parts outside the CDR3, the full variable domain is DTGVSQNPRHKITKRGQNVTFRCDPISEHNRLYWYRQTLGQGPEFLTYFQNEAQLEKSRLLSDRFSAERPKGSFSTLEIQRTEQGDSAMYLCASSATGTRFYNEQFFGPGTRLTVL.

The chain employs TRBV29-1 and TRBJ1-4, with D tentatively TRBD1 (5 bases). The V gene lost 7 bases and the J gene lost 7 bases, with 16 bases spanning the gap. Germline CDR1 reads SQVTM; CDR2 reads ANQGSEA. This CDR3 comprises 13 residues. This chain's CDR3 is CSAGPGTPEKLFF. The CDR3 DNA reads as TGCAGCGCTGGACCCGGGACCCCTGAAAAACTGTTTTTT.

The rearrangement joins TRBV2 to TRBJ2-7, with D unresolved. Per the germline V gene, CDR1 is SNHLY and CDR2 is FYNNEI. The CDR3 totals 15 residues. V gave up 8 bases and J gave up 2 bases, with 19 bases separating them. CDR3 sequence (DNA): TGTGCCAGCGAACCGACTTTTATGGGGACCTACGAGCAGTACTTC. Protein sequence: CASEPTFMGTYEQYF.

This clone was seen only once. The J gene is TRBJ2-2, the V gene TRBV25-1; TRBD1 matches at 8 bases. V shed 3 bases, J shed 1 base, and the junction held 4 bases outside the gene matches. The CDR3 sequence is 16 residues long. Looked up from germline, CDR1 is MGHDK and CDR2 is SYGVNS. The CDR3 sequence: CASSDLGQGNTGELFF. The CDR3 bases are TGTGCCAGCAGTGACCTCGGACAGGGGAACACCGGGGAGCTGTTTTTT.

The rearrangement links TRBV27 to TRBJ2-3, with TRBD1 matching 7 bases. V was pared by 7 bases and J by 0 bases, with 7 bases of the junction left unmatched. The V gene's germline CDR1 is MNHEY and CDR2 SMNVEV (reference sequence). This CDR3 contains 15 residues. This CDR3 reads CASTQTGESTDTQYF. CDR3 bases: TGTGCCAGCACCCAAACAGGGGAAAGCACAGATACGCAGTATTTT.

The J gene is TRBJ2-5, the V gene TRBV28; possible D gene TRBD1, 6 bases. The CDR3 contains 12 residues. In germline, CDR1 is MDHEN, CDR2 SYDVKM. Trimming took 2 bases from V and 9 from J, leaving 10 bases between them. The CDR3 DNA sequence: TGTGCCAGCAGTTTACAGGGGTGGGCCCAGTACTTC. It specifies CASSLQGWAQYF. The full variable domain, rest sourced from reference TRBV28 and TRBJ2-5, is DVKVTQSSRYLVKRTGEKVFLECVQDMDHENMFWYRQDPGLGLRLIYFSYDVKMKEKGDIPEGYSVSREKKERFSLILESASTNQTSMYLCASSLQGWAQYFGPGTRLLVL.

This chain uses TRBV9 with TRBJ2-3; 9 bases are shared with TRBD1. The CDR3 runs 15 residues. The V gene end was trimmed by 3 bases and the J gene end by 4 bases; junction bases not matched to a gene: 6. The germline V gene encodes CDR1 SGDLS and CDR2 YYNGEE. CDR3 loop: CASSDRGRWPDTQYF. The CDR3 bases are TGTGCCAGCAGCGACAGGGGGCGCTGGCCAGATACGCAGTATTTT.

This sequence joins TRBV10-3 and TRBJ1-2; TRBD1 is a possible D gene (6 bases). V gave up 5 bases and J gave up 6 bases, with 13 bases separating them. Germline V gene data show CDR1 as ENHRY and CDR2 as SYGVKD. The CDR3 contains 13 residues. The CDR3 nucleotides are TGTGCCATCAGTCCCCTGCCAGGGGATGGCTACACCTTC. Its protein product is CAISPLPGDGYTF.

This clone was detected only once. V gene TRBV29-1 combines with J gene TRBJ1-1; maybe TRBD1 (5 bases). The CDR3 extends over 12 amino acids. Trimming cost V 5 bases and J 8 bases, with 15 bases left between them. Germline CDR1 is SQVTM and CDR2 is ANQGSEA. CDR3 protein: CSVSGGVVEAFF. For the CDR3, the DNA is TGCAGCGTTTCAGGAGGGGTAGTCGAAGCTTTCTTT.

This sequence joins TRBV5-8 and TRBJ2-5, with 7 nucleotides matching TRBD1. The CDR3 length is 17 residues. Germline values: CDR1 SGHTS, CDR2 YDEGEE. With V trimmed by 3 bases and J by 5 bases, 16 bases remained unmatched. The CDR3 spells CASSSDDPGGTVETQYF. The DNA of the CDR3 is TGTGCCAGCAGCTCAGATGATCCAGGGGGTACGGTTGAGACCCAGTACTTC.

J is TRBJ2-7 and V is TRBV10-3, with D tentatively TRBD1 (6 bases). Trimming shortened V by 4 bases and J by 4 bases, and 17 bases separated the two germline ends. CDR1 and CDR2 from the germline V gene are ENHRY and SYGVKD. The CDR3 runs 15 residues. The CDR3 coding sequence is TGTGCCATCAGTGGAAAAACGGGACACCAATACGAGCAGTACTTC. Translated, it gives CAISGKTGHQYEQYF.

The rearrangement joins TRBV27 to TRBJ2-3; 15 bases are a match to TRBD2. The CDR3 contains 17 residues. V shed 7 bases, J shed 2 bases, and the junction held 7 bases outside the gene matches. Per the germline V gene, CDR1 is MNHEY and CDR2 is SMNVEV (reference sequence). The CDR3 reads CASKTGTSGRFTDTQYF. The CDR3 DNA is TGTGCCAGCAAAACTGGGACTAGCGGGAGGTTCACAGATACGCAGTATTTT.

The chain uses TRBV6-1 and TRBJ2-3; D is ambiguous. CDR1 and CDR2 from the germline V gene are MNHNS and SASEGT. This CDR3 contains 11 residues. The V gene lost 4 bases and the J gene lost 2 bases, with 1 base spanning the gap. The CDR3 protein is CASSVTDTQYF. The DNA of the CDR3 is TGTGCCAGCAGTGTCACAGATACGCAGTATTTT.

The CDR3 DNA is TGTGCCAGCAGCCAAGGAATCGCGTCCGGGTCCTACGAGCAGTACTTC. Its protein is CASSQGIASGSYEQYF. The chain carries TRBV4-2 and TRBJ2-7; D is uncertain. The CDR3 length is 16 residues. V lost 1 base, J lost 1 base, and 14 bases lay in between. Germline values: CDR1 LGHNA, CDR2 YNFKEQ.

This chain uses TRBV7-9 with TRBJ1-1; D not resolved. The CDR3 totals 15 residues. Trimming stripped 0 bases from V and 1 base from J, with 9 bases between. CDR1 and CDR2 from the germline V gene are SEHNR and FQNEAQ (reference sequence). The CDR3 bases are TGTGCCAGCAGCTTAGCCGATGTGGCGAACACTGAAGCTTTCTTT. As protein: CASSLADVANTEAFF.

The rearrangement uses TRBV2 and TRBJ2-3; D unclear. The V end was cut by 3 bases, the J end by 2 bases, with 9 bases between. This CDR3 contains 14 residues. The germline gives CDR1 SNHLY, CDR2 FYNNEI. The CDR3 sequence is CASSDTGNTDTQYF. DNA of the CDR3: TGTGCCAGCAGTGATACTGGAAACACAGATACGCAGTATTTT.

V is TRBV7-6 and J is TRBJ2-5, with 12 bases identical to TRBD2. Germline V gene lookup returns CDR1 SGHVS and CDR2 FNYEAQ. This CDR3 is 18 amino acids long. The J segment lost 4 bases and the V segment lost 4 bases, leaving 13 bases of the junction unmatched. The CDR3: CASSSHRASGRDPETQYF. CDR3 sequence (DNA): TGTGCCAGCAGCTCGCATAGGGCTAGCGGGAGGGACCCAGAGACCCAGTACTTC.

The chain has TRBV19 and TRBJ2-7; 9 bases fit TRBD2. The length of the CDR3 is 15 residues. From germline, CDR1 is LNHDA and CDR2 SQIVND (reference sequence). V lost 3 bases and J lost 3; bases outside the gene matches: 6. CDR3: CASSIIAGALYEQYF. As DNA, the CDR3 is TGTGCCAGTAGTATCATAGCGGGAGCCCTCTACGAGCAGTACTTC. Full variable domain (missing parts from reference TRBV19 and TRBJ2-7): DGGITQSPKYLFRKEGQNVTLSCEQNLNHDAMYWYRQDPGQGLRLIYYSQIVNDFQKGDIAEGYSVSREKKESFPLTVTSAQKNPTAFYLCASSIIAGALYEQYFGPGTRLTVT.